This entry lists 25 T cell receptor beta chains sequenced from one sample in a study of T cell repertoires in ileal Crohn's disease. Sequencing was performed with immunoSEQ multiplex PCR; in TCRdb, only in-frame clones are kept and a portion is missing. There are roughly 4,200 clones in the sample; roughly three quarters occur only once, and more than 5.5% lies in the top ten. The time point denotes: inflamed ileum from the surgical specimen. Material for sequencing was ileal tissue. Receptors originate from an adult with Crohn's disease.

The J gene is TRBJ2-2, the V gene TRBV9, with D possibly matching TRBD1 (6 bases). CDR3 length: 15 residues. Germline CDR1 and CDR2: SGDLS and YYNGEE. V was cut by 3 bases and J by 5 bases, with 14 bases left in between. Here the CDR3 reads CASSAGQLSTGELFF. The DNA for the CDR3 is TGTGCCAGCAGCGCGGGACAACTATCGACCGGGGAGCTGTTTTTT.

The chain joins TRBV10-1 to TRBJ2-7; TRBD1 agrees at 7 bases. V lost 2 bases, J lost 5 bases, and 9 bases stayed unmatched. The CDR3 totals 15 residues. CDR1 WNHNN and CDR2 SYGVQD come from the germline V gene (reference sequence). The CDR3 DNA reads TGCGCCAGCAGTGAGAGGGCAGGGGGTATCCACGAGCAGTACTTC. Translated, it gives CASSERAGGIHEQYF.

This chain uses TRBV2 with TRBJ2-1, with no clear D. The V gene's germline CDR1 is SNHLY and CDR2 FYNNEI. CDR3 size: 13 residues. Trimming pared 7 bases from V and 8 bases from J, leaving 15 bases between. The CDR3, as DNA: TGTGCCAGCATTAACACAACGGTAGATGAGCAGTTCTTC. Translating gives CASINTTVDEQFF.

The chain combines TRBV18 with TRBJ2-7; TRBD2 is a possible D gene (6 bases). This CDR3 region has 15 residues. Looked up from germline, CDR1 is KGHSH and CDR2 is LQKENI. V was cut by 2 bases and J by 2 bases, with 13 bases left in between. DNA of the CDR3: TGTGCCAGCTCACCATTCTCCAGGACTACCTACGAGCAGTACTTC. Encoded protein: CASSPFSRTTYEQYF.

The rearrangement joins TRBV28 to TRBJ2-1; a weak D match, TRBD2 (5 bases). Germline CDR1 is MDHEN and CDR2 is SYDVKM. There are 13 residues in the CDR3. V was pared by 2 bases and J by 10 bases, with 12 bases between. The CDR3 nucleotides are TGTGCCAGCAGTTTAAGGGAGCAACGGGAGCAGTTCTTC. This gives the protein CASSLREQREQFF.

The chain links TRBV4-1 to TRBJ2-6; the D is unclear. The CDR3 is made up of 15 amino acids. Germline CDR1 MGHRA, CDR2 YSYEKL. The ends were cut back, 3 bases at V and 0 bases at J, with 6 bases in the middle. CDR3 DNA sequence: TGCGCCAGCAGCCATGTTAACTCTGGGGCCAACGTCCTGACTTTC. It yields the protein CASSHVNSGANVLTF.

The chain has TRBV27 and TRBJ2-7, with 8 bases fitting TRBD2. The CDR3 sequence is 15 residues long. Germline V gene lookup returns CDR1 MNHEY and CDR2 SMNVEV (reference sequence). Trimming at V came to 5 bases and at J to 6 bases, leaving 12 bases not matched to a gene. This chain's CDR3 is CASSPGGSGSLEQYF. CDR3 in DNA: TGTGCCAGCAGTCCCGGTGGGAGCGGGAGTCTCGAGCAGTACTTC.

This clone was counted a single time. The chain links TRBV13 to TRBJ1-1; TRBD1 matches at 11 bases. The CDR3 is made up of 16 amino acids. The V and J ends lost 2 bases and 4 bases, in that order; junction bases with no gene match: 6. The germline gives CDR1 PRHDT, CDR2 FYEKMQ (reference sequence). CDR3 amino acids: CASSLRTGGLFTEAFF. In DNA, the CDR3 is TGTGCCAGCAGCTTACGGACAGGGGGCTTGTTCACTGAAGCTTTCTTT.

The chain employs TRBV5-4 and TRBJ2-1; D not resolved. V was trimmed by 3 bases and J by 8 bases, leaving 6 bases between them. The CDR3 length is 11 residues. CDR1 SGHNT and CDR2 YYREEE come from the germline V gene (reference sequence). The CDR3 is CASSSDHEQFF. The CDR3 DNA sequence: TGTGCCAGCAGCTCTGATCATGAGCAGTTCTTC.

CDR3 in DNA: TGTGCCAGCAGTAGACTAGCGGGAGGGCACGAGCAGTACTTC. Translated: CASSRLAGGHEQYF. The chain couples TRBV27 to TRBJ2-7; 14 nucleotides align to TRBD2. After removal of 5 bases from V and 5 bases from J, the junction contained 2 bases not matched to a gene. There are 14 residues in the CDR3. Germline CDR1 and CDR2: MNHEY and SMNVEV (reference sequence).

The chain recombines TRBV5-1 with TRBJ2-2, with 9 bases aligning to TRBD1. The CDR3 is 17 residues long. The V segment lost 2 bases and the J segment 0 bases; nucleotides outside the gene matches: 5. The germline CDR1 and CDR2 sequences are SGHRS and YFSETQ. The CDR3 nucleotides read TGCGCCAGCAGCTTAGGGACAGGGATCCCGAACACCGGGGAGCTGTTTTTT. Encoded protein: CASSLGTGIPNTGELFF.

The genes are TRBV5-1 and TRBJ1-2; D is perhaps TRBD1 (5 bases). Trimming removed 5 bases at V and 6 bases at J, with 14 bases between. The V gene's germline CDR1 is SGHRS and CDR2 YFSETQ. The CDR3 length is 13 residues. CDR3 loop: CASRKVRGDGYTF. The CDR3 bases are TGCGCCAGCAGAAAGGTTAGAGGGGATGGCTACACCTTC.

The rearrangement joins TRBV2 to TRBJ2-7; D is tentatively TRBD1 or TRBD2 (7 bases each). The CDR3 contains 14 residues. Trimming removed 6 bases at V and 6 bases at J, with 18 bases between. Germline V CDR1 and CDR2: SNHLY, FYNNEI. The CDR3 DNA sequence: TGTGCCAGCAGGGGGGCGACAGGGAGGGGCGAGCAGTACTTC. Its protein is CASRGATGRGEQYF. Full variable domain (rest looked up from reference TRBV2 and TRBJ2-7): EPEVTQTPSHQVTQMGQEVILRCVPISNHLYFYWYRQILGQKVEFLVSFYNNEISEKSEIFDDQFSVERPDGSNFTLKIRSTKLEDSAMYFCASRGATGRGEQYFGPGTRLTVT.

The genes are TRBV5-1 and TRBJ2-1; the match to TRBD2 covers 7 bases. V lost 2 bases to trimming and J lost 4 bases; unmatched junction nucleotides: 6. The germline gives CDR1 SGHRS, CDR2 YFSETQ. The CDR3 has 15 amino acids. The CDR3 sequence: CASSFRSGDYNEQFF. In DNA, the CDR3 is TGCGCCAGCAGCTTCAGGAGCGGGGATTACAATGAGCAGTTCTTC.

The chain combines TRBV7-2 with TRBJ1-5, with D possibly matching TRBD1 (5 bases). Germline lookup yields CDR1 SGHTA and CDR2 FQGNSA. The V and J ends lost 4 bases and 3 bases respectively, with 16 bases between them. The CDR3 spans 16 residues. CDR3 coding DNA: TGTGCCAGCAGCTCTTCTGGGGCCCCCAACAATCAGCCCCAGCATTTT. It yields the protein CASSSSGAPNNQPQHF.

V usage is TRBV29-1 and J usage is TRBJ1-1; the D gene is possibly TRBD1 (5 bases). This CDR3 region has 13 residues. Germline assignment: CDR1 SQVTM and CDR2 ANQGSEA. V was clipped by 4 bases and J by 1 base, with 10 bases between them. The CDR3 protein is CSVGGSSNTEAFF. CDR3 bases: TGCAGCGTTGGGGGGAGTTCGAACACTGAAGCTTTCTTT.

The chain combines TRBV30 with TRBJ1-3; D is unclear. This CDR3 has 13 amino acids. Germline values: CDR1 GTSNPN, CDR2 SVGIG (reference sequence). Trimming removed 5 bases from V and 0 bases from J, with 8 bases in between. The CDR3 coding sequence is TGTGCCTGGGACTCCCTCTCTGGAAACACCATATATTTT. This encodes CAWDSLSGNTIYF. The entire variable domain, with the rest obtained from reference TRBV30 and TRBJ1-3, is as follows: SQTIHQWPATLVQPVGSPLSLECTVEGTSNPNLYWYRQAAGRGLQLLFYSVGIGQISSEVPQNLSASRPQDRQFILSSKKLLLSDSGFYLCAWDSLSGNTIYFGEGSWLTVV.

The V and J genes are TRBV4-1 and TRBJ2-1; TRBD2 is a possible D gene (5 bases). CDR1 and CDR2 (germline): MGHRA, YSYEKL. The CDR3 is 15 amino acids. Trimming pared 3 bases from V and 4 bases from J, leaving 13 bases between. Here the CDR3 DNA reads TGCGCCAGCAGCCACGTTAACTCGGGGTACAATGAGCAGTTCTTC. Protein product: CASSHVNSGYNEQFF.

The chain carries TRBV6-4 and TRBJ2-7; D is possibly TRBD1 (5 bases). The CDR3 covers 14 residues. Germline-derived CDR1 and CDR2 are MRHNA and SNTAGT. V gave up 3 bases and J gave up 2 bases, with 11 bases separating them. The CDR3 loop is CASSELQGTYEQYF. Written as DNA, the CDR3 is TGTGCCAGCAGTGAACTTCAGGGAACCTACGAGCAGTACTTC.

The rearrangement links TRBV5-5 to TRBJ2-1; D unresolved. V dropped 6 bases and J dropped 7 bases, with 11 bases sitting between them. The CDR3 runs to 12 residues. Per the germline V gene, CDR1 is SGHKS and CDR2 is YYEKEE (reference sequence). CDR3 loop: CASTSHSNEQFF. CDR3 in DNA: TGTGCCAGCACCTCCCACTCGAATGAGCAGTTCTTC.

This rearrangement joins TRBV6-5 to TRBJ1-1; 9 bases align to TRBD1. This CDR3 comprises 14 residues. V shed 6 bases, J shed 6 bases, and the junction held 8 bases outside the gene matches. Per germline, CDR1 MNHEY and CDR2 SVGAGI. CDR3 in DNA: TGTGCCAGCAGGGAGACAGGGGGAAGGGCTGAAGCTTTCTTT. Its protein product is CASRETGGRAEAFF.

The chain combines TRBV7-2 with TRBJ1-2; 9 bases fit TRBD1. CDR3 length: 15 amino acids. The V gene's germline CDR1 is SGHTA and CDR2 FQGNSA. The junction had 13 bases not matched to a gene; V was cut back by 7 bases and J by 7 bases. The CDR3 here is CASTSTGTGQGGYTF. CDR3 bases: TGTGCCAGCACCTCAACCGGGACAGGGCAGGGTGGCTACACCTTC.

The J gene is TRBJ1-1, the V gene TRBV6-6, with TRBD1 identical over 7 bases. This CDR3 region has 15 residues. CDR1 and CDR2 from the germline V gene are MNHNY and SVGAGI (reference sequence). After removal of 5 bases from V and 0 bases from J, the junction contained 6 bases not matched to a gene. The CDR3 here is CASSIDREMNTEAFF. The DNA for the CDR3 is TGTGCCAGCAGTATCGACAGGGAGATGAACACTGAAGCTTTCTTT.

The chain uses TRBV5-1 and TRBJ2-4; D might be TRBD2 (6 bases). CDR3 length: 16 amino acids. Germline V gene sequence: CDR1 SGHRS, CDR2 YFSETQ. V was cut by 0 bases and J by 0 bases, with 10 bases left in between. The CDR3 DNA follows: TGCGCCAGCAGCTTGGTGGGGGGAGTAGCCAAAAACATTCAGTACTTC. Protein sequence: CASSLVGGVAKNIQYF.

This clone was recorded once. J is TRBJ2-2 and V is TRBV5-1, with D unclear. The CDR3 totals 14 residues. Deletions cut 0 bases from V and 5 bases from J, with 8 bases between. The germline V gene has CDR1 SGHRS and CDR2 YFSETQ. The CDR3 sequence: CASSLALETGELFF. CDR3 bases: TGCGCCAGCAGCTTGGCCCTTGAGACCGGGGAGCTGTTTTTT.